This T cell receptor beta chain was obtained from a study of blood T cell repertoires in COVID-19. V lost 2 bases and J lost 13; bases outside the gene matches: 5. This CDR3 contains 11 residues. Per germline, CDR1 ENHRY and CDR2 SYGVKD. Produced via immunoSEQ multiplex PCR; TCRdb's table is partial and in-frame only. The data contain 250,000 to 350,000 clones, approximately 86% of them singletons. The receptor's source is a woman aged 50 to 65 who had recovered from COVID-19. The specimen was peripheral blood. The chain combines TRBV10-3 with TRBJ2-7; 7 nucleotides line up with TRBD1. CDR3 loop: CAISEGQGEYF. The CDR3 DNA sequence: TGTGCCATCAGTGAGGGTCAGGGGGAATACTTC.